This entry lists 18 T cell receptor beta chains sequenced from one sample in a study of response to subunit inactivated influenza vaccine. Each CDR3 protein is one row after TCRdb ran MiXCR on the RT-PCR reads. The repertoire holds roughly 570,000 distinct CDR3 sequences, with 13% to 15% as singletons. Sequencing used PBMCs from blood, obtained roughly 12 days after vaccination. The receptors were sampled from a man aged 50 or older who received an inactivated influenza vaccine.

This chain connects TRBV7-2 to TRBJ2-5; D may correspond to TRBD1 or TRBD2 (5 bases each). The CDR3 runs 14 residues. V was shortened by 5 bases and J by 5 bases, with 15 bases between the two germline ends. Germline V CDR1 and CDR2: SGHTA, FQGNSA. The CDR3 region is CASSLGTWQETQYF. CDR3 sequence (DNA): TGTGCCAGCAGCCTTGGGACCTGGCAGGAGACCCAGTACTTC.

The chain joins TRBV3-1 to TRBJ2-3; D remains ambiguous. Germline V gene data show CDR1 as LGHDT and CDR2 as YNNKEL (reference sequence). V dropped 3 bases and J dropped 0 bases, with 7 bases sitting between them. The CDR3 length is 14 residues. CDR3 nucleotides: TGTGCCAGCAGCCAGGGCCCTAGCACAGATACGCAGTATTTT. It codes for CASSQGPSTDTQYF.

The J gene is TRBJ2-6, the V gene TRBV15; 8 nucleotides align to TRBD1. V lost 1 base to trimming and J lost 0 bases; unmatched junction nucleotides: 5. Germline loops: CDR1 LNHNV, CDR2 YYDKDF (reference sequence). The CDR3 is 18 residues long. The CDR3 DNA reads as TGTGCCACCAGCAGAGGGGGGACAGGTAGCTCTGGGGCCAACGTCCTGACTTTC. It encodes CATSRGGTGSSGANVLTF.

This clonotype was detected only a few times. The CDR3 region is CSARKTGAQNIQYF. CDR3 DNA sequence: TGCAGTGCTAGGAAGACAGGGGCCCAAAACATTCAGTACTTC. The chain links TRBV20-1 to TRBJ2-4, with 8 nucleotides matching TRBD1. The CDR3 is made up of 14 amino acids. CDR1 and CDR2 from the germline V gene are DFQATT and SNEGSKA (reference sequence). V lost 3 bases, J lost 5 bases, and 6 bases stayed unmatched.

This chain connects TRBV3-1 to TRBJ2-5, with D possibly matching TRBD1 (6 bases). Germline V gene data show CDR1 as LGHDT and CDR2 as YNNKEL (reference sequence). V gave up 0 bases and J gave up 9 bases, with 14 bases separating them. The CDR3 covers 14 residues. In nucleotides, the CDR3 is TGTGCCAGCAGCCAAGATTCCACAGGGCTGGCCCAGTACTTC. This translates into CASSQDSTGLAQYF.

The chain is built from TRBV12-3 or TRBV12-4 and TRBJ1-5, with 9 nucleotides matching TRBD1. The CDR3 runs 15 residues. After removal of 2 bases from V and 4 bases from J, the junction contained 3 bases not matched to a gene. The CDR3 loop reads CASSLNRGPNQPQHF. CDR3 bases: TGTGCCAGCAGTTTAAACAGGGGGCCGAATCAGCCCCAGCATTTT.

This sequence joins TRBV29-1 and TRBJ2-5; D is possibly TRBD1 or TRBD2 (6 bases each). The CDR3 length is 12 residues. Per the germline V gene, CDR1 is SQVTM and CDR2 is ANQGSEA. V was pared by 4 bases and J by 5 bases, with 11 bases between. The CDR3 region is CSVGGAEETQYF. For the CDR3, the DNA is TGCAGCGTTGGGGGGGCTGAGGAGACCCAGTACTTC.

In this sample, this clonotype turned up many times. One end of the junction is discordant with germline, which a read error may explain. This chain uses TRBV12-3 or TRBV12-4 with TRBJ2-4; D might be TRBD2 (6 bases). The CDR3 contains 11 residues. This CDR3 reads CASSSLAAGNF. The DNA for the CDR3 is TGTGCCAGCAGTTCGCTAGCTGCGGGGAACTTC.

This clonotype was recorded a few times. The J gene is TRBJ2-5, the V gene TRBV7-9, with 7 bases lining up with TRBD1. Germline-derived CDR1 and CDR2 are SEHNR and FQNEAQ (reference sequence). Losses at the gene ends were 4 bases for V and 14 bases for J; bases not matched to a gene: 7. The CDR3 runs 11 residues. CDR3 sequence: CASSSSDRAYF. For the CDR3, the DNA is TGTGCCAGCAGCTCCTCCGACAGGGCATACTTC.

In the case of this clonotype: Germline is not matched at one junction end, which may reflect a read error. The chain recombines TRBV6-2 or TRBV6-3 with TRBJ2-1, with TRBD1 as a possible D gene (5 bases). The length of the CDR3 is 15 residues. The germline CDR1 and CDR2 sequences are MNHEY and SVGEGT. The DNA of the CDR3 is TGTGCCAGCAGCTACTTCTTAGGGGTCTACAATGAGCAGTTCTTC. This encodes CASSYFLGVYNEQFF.

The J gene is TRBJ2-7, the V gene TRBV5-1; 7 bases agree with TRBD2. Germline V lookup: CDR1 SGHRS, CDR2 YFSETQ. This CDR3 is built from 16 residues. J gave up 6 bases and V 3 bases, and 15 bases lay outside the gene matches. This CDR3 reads CASSSASGLVVGEQYF. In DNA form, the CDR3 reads TGCGCCAGCAGCTCAGCTAGCGGACTAGTGGTCGGCGAGCAGTACTTC.

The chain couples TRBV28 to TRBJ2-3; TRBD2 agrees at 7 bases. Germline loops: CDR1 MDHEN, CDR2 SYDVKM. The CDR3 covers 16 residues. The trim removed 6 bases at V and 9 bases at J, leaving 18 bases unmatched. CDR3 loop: CASRPSSGGSLRTQYF. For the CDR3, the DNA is TGTGCCAGCAGGCCTTCCTCGGGGGGTTCGCTCCGGACGCAGTATTTT.

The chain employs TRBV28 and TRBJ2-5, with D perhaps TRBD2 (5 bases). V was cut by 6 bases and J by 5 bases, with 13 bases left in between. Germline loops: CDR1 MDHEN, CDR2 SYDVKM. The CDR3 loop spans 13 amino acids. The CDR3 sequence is CASRVAILETQYF. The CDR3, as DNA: TGTGCCAGCAGGGTAGCGATTCTGGAGACCCAGTACTTC.

The CDR3, as DNA: TGTGCCACCAGTGATTTGAAGGTTGGGGCAGGGAAGAACAATGAGCAGTTCTTC. It translates to CATSDLKVGAGKNNEQFF. The V gene is TRBV24-1, the J gene TRBJ2-1; perhaps TRBD1 as D (5 bases). The V and J ends lost 0 bases and 5 bases respectively, with 19 bases between them. Germline CDR1 and CDR2: KGHDR and SFDVKD. The CDR3 loop spans 18 amino acids.

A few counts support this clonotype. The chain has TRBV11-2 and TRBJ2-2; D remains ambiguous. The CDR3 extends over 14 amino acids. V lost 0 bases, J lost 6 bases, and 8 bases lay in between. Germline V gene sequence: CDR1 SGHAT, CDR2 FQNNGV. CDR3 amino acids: CASSLDWLAGELFF. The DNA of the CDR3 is TGTGCCAGCAGCTTAGACTGGTTGGCCGGGGAGCTGTTTTTT.

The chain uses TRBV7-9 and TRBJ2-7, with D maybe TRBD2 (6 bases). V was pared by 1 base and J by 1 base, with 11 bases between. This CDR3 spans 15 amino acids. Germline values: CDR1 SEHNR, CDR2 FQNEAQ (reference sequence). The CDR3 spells CASSLVAGPSYEQYF. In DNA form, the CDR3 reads TGTGCCAGCAGCTTAGTTGCGGGACCATCCTACGAGCAGTACTTC. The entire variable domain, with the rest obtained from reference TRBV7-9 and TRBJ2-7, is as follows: DTGVSQNPRHKITKRGQNVTFRCDPISEHNRLYWYRQTLGQGPEFLTYFQNEAQLEKSRLLSDRFSAERPKGSFSTLEIQRTEQGDSAMYLCASSLVAGPSYEQYFGPGTRLTVT.

CDR3 coding DNA: TGCGCCAGCAGCCAAGATAGGCCTAGCGGCACAGATACGCAGTATTTT. Translation: CASSQDRPSGTDTQYF. J is TRBJ2-3 and V is TRBV4-3; D is perhaps TRBD2 (6 bases). Germline assignment: CDR1 LGHNA and CDR2 YSLEER. V lost 0 bases and J 1 base, leaving 11 bases between the germline ends. CDR3 size: 16 residues.

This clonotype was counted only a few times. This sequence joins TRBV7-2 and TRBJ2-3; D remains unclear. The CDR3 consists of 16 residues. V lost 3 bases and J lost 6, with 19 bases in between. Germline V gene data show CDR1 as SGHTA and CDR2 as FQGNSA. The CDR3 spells CASSLGRAPQVDTQYF. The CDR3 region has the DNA TGTGCCAGCAGCTTGGGCCGGGCCCCTCAGGTGGATACGCAGTATTTT.